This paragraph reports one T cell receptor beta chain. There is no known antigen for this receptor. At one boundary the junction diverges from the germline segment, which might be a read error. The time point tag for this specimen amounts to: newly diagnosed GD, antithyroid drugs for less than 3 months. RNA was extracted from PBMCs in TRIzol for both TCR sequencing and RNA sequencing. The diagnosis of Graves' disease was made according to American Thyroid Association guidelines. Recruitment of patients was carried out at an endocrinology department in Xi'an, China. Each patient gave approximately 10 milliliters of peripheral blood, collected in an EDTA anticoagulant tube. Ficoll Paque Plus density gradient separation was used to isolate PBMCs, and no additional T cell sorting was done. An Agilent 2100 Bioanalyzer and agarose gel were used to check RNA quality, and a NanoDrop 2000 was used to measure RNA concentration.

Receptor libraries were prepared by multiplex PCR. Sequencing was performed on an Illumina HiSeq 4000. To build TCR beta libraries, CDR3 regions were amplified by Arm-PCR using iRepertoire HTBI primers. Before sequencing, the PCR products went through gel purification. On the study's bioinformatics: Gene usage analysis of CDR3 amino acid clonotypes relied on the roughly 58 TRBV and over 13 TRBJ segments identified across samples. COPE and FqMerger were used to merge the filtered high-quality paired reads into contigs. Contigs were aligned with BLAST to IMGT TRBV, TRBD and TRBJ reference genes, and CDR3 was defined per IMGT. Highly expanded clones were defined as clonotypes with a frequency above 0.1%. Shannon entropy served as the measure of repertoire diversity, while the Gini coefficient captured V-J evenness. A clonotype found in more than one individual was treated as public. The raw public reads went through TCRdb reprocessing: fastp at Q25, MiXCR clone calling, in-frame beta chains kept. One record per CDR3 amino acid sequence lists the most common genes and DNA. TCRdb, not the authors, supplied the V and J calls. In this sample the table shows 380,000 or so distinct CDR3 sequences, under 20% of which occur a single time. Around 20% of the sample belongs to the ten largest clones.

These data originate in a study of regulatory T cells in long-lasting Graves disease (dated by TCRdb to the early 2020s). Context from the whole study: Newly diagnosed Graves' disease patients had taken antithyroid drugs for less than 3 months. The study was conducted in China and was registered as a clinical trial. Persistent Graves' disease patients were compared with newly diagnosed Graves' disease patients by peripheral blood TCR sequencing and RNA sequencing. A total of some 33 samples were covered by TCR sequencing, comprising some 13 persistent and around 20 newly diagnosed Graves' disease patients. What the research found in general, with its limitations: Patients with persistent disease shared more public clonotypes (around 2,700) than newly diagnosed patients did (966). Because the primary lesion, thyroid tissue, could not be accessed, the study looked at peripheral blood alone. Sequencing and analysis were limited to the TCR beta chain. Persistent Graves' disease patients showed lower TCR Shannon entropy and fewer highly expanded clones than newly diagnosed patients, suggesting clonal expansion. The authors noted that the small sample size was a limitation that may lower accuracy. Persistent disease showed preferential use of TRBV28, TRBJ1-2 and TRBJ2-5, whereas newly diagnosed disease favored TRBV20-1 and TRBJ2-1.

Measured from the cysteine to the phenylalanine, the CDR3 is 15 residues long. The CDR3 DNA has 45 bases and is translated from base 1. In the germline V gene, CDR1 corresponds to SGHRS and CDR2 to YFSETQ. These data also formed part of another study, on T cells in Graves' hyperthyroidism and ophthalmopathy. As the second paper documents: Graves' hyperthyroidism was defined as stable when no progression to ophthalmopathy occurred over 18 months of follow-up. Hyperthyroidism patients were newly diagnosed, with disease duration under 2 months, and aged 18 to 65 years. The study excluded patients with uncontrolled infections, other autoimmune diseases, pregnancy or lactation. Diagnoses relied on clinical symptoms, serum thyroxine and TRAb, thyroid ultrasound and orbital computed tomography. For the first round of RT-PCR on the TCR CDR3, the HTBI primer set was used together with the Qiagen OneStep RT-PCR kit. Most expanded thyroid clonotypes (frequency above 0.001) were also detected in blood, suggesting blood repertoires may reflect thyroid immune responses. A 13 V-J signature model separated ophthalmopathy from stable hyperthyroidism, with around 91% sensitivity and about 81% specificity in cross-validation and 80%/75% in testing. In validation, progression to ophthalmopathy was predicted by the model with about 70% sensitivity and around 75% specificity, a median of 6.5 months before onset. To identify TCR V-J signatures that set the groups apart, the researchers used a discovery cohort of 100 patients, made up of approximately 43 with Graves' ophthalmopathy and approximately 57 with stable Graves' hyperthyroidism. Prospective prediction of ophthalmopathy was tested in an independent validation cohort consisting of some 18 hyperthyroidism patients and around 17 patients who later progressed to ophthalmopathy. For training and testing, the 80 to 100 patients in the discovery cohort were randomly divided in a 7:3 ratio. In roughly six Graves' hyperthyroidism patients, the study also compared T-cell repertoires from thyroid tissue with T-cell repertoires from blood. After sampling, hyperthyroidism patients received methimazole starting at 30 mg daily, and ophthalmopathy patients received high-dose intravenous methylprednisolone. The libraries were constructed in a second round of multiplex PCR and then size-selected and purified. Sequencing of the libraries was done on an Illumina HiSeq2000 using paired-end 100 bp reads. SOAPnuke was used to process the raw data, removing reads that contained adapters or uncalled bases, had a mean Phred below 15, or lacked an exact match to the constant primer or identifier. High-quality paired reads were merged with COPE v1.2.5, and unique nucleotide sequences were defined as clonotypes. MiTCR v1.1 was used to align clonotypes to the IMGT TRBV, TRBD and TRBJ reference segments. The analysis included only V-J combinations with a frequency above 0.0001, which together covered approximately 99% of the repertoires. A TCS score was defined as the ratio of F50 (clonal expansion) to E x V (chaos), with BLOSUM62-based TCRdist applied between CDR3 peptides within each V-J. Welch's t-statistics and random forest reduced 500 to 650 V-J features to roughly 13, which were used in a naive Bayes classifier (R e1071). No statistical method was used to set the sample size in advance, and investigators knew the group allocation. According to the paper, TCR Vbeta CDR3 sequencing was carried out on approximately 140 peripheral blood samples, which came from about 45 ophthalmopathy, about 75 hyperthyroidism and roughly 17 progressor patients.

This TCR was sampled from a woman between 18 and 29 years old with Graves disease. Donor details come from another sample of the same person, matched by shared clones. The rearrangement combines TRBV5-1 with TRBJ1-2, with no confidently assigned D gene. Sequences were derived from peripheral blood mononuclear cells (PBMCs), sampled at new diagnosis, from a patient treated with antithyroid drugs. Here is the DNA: TGCGCCAACAGCTTGGTAGCAGGTTATAACTATGGCTACACCTTC. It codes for CANSLVAGYNYGYTF.